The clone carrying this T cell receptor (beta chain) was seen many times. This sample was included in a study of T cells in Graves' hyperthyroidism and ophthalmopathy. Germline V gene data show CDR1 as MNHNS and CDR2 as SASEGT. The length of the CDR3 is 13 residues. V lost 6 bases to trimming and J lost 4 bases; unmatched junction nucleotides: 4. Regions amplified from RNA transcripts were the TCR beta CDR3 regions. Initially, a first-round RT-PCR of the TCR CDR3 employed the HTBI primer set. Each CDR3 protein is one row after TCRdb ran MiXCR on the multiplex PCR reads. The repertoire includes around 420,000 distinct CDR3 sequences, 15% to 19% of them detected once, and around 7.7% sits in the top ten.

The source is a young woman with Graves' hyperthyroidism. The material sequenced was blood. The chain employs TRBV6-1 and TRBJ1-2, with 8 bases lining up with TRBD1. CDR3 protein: CASSTDRAYGYTF. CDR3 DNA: TGTGCCAGCAGCACGGACAGGGCCTATGGCTACACCTTC.